What follows are 11 T cell receptor beta chains derived from one specimen sequenced in a study of T cells expressing NK-cell markers (dated by TCRdb to 2018 to 2021). Library creation used 5' RACE. The listed sequencing device is Illumina HiSeq 2000. Following reprocessing of the reads by TCRdb, the data hold one row per CDR3 protein sequence and no DNA is available. In this sample's table one finds some 280,000 distinct CDR3 sequences. Of the sample, under 0.5% falls within the top ten clones. Sequencing was carried out using blood T cells: a sorted CD56 or NKG2C T cell subset, CD4+ or CD8+ T cells, or bulk PBMC T cells (not recorded which). All receptors come from a young man in good health. Donor details come from another sample of the same person, matched by shared clones.

The CDR3 reads CSARDGSAEQYF. V is TRBV20-1 and J is TRBJ2-7. Germline V lookup: CDR1 DFQATT, CDR2 SNEGSKA (reference sequence). The CDR3 spans 12 residues.

The chain recombines TRBV5-1 with TRBJ2-3; TCRdb's assignment of TRBD1 cannot be checked, as there is no DNA. Germline CDR1 and CDR2: SGHRS and YFSETQ. The CDR3 spans 14 residues. CDR3 in amino acids: CASSSPGSTDTQYF.

This chain joins TRBV5-1 and TRBJ2-1; lacking DNA, the TRBD2 call made by TCRdb goes unchecked. There are 16 residues in the CDR3. Germline V gene lookup returns CDR1 SGHRS and CDR2 YFSETQ. CDR3 in amino acids: CASSWGLAGGTGEQFF.

The rearrangement joins TRBV7-9 to TRBJ1-2; lacking DNA, the TRBD1 call made by TCRdb goes unchecked. Germline CDR1 is SEHNR and CDR2 is FQNEAQ (reference sequence). The CDR3 spans 15 residues. The CDR3 spells CASSYRQGNLYGYTF.

The chain employs TRBV5-6 and TRBJ2-2; TCRdb lists TRBD2, though no DNA is available to test this call. The CDR3 loop spans 15 amino acids. Per germline, CDR1 SGHDT and CDR2 YYEEEE. Here the CDR3 reads CASSLPPVNTGELFF.

The chain uses TRBV27 and TRBJ2-7; TCRdb selects TRBD2, and the lack of DNA leaves this call unchecked. This CDR3 comprises 16 residues. The germline V gene encodes CDR1 MNHEY and CDR2 SMNVEV (reference sequence). The CDR3 sequence is CASSLLAGGTPYEQYF.

V usage is TRBV9 and J usage is TRBJ1-4; TCRdb returns TRBD1, unconfirmable since there is no DNA. This CDR3 comprises 15 residues. The V gene's germline CDR1 is SGDLS and CDR2 YYNGEE. The CDR3: CASSPEGGLNEKLFF.

V is TRBV12-3 or TRBV12-4 and J is TRBJ2-6; TCRdb selects TRBD1, and the lack of DNA leaves this call unchecked. The CDR3 contains 15 residues. CDR3: CASSLQGTGANVLTF.

V usage is TRBV29-1 and J usage is TRBJ1-1. The germline V gene has CDR1 SQVTM and CDR2 ANQGSEA. This CDR3 is 13 amino acids long. The CDR3 loop is CSVAGLIGTEAFF.

The V call is TRBV12-3 or TRBV12-4, the J call TRBJ1-3. The length of the CDR3 is 16 residues. This CDR3 reads CASSKNEGSSGNTIYF.

The J gene is TRBJ2-3, the V gene TRBV18; TCRdb designates TRBD1, a call that cannot be tested without DNA. Per germline, CDR1 KGHSH and CDR2 LQKENI. The CDR3 runs 16 residues. The chain's CDR3 is CASSPPGRGREDTQYF.